The rows below give T cell receptor beta chains drawn from one sample of a study of cytomegalovirus exposure and HLA in healthy donors. Clones were read by immunoSEQ multiplex PCR, and TCRdb kept only the in-frame ones, dropping some. The sample consists of about 150,000 clones, about 76% of them appearing once. The sequenced sample consisted of PBMCs. The receptors come from a man in his thirties or forties in good health and CMV-seropositive. The CDR3 runs from the conserved cysteine through the conserved F or W. The D gene is left open where the match is weak. Only some rows state a clone size, as once, few, many or a class for expanded clones.

abundance,j_gene,d_gene,v_gene,CDR3nt,CDR3aa
-,TRBJ2-3,-,TRBV5-4,TGTGCCAGCAGCAGCACTGATACGCAGTATTTT,CASSSTDTQYF
once,TRBJ2-5,-,TRBV29-1,TGCAGCGTTGAGGCCAAAGAGACCCAGTACTTC,CSVEAKETQYF
-,TRBJ1-2,TRBD1,TRBV10-3,TGTGCCATCAGGGCCGGGACAGGGGATGTCTACACCTTC,CAIRAGTGDVYTF
-,TRBJ2-5,TRBD2,TRBV15,TGTGCCACCTGCAACTCTATTAGCGGGAGTGAAGAGACCCAGTACTTC,CATCNSISGSEETQYF
-,TRBJ1-2,-,TRBV19,TGTGCCAGTACCGCTAGAGACTCCAACTATGGCTACACCTTC,CASTARDSNYGYTF
few,TRBJ2-7,-,TRBV19,TGTGCCAGTAGTATAGATCTCCCCCGGGGGACCGAGACCTACGAGCAGTACTTC,CASSIDLPRGTETYEQYF
-,TRBJ2-7,-,TRBV18,TGTGCCAGCTCACCACCGTCCGAGGGAAGGCAGTACTTC,CASSPPSEGRQYF
few,TRBJ1-1,-,TRBV7-9,TGTGCCAGCAGCTTAGAAACAGGGAAGAACACTGAAGCTTTCTTT,CASSLETGKNTEAFF
-,TRBJ1-1,TRBD1,TRBV11-2,TGTGCCAGCAGCTCCCGGACAGGGGGCGCGATGAACACTGAAGCTTTCTTT,CASSSRTGGAMNTEAFF
few,TRBJ1-1,TRBD1,TRBV5-5,TGTGCCAGCAGCTTGGGACCGACAGGGGGTATTGGAGCTTTCTTT,CASSLGPTGGIGAFF
-,TRBJ1-1,TRBD1,TRBV7-9,TGTGCCAGCAGCCCCACAGGGGCAATTGAAGCTTTCTTT,CASSPTGAIEAFF
-,TRBJ1-5,-,TRBV19,TGTGCCAGTAGTAGAGGGAACGGGAATCAGCCCCAGCATTTT,CASSRGNGNQPQHF
-,TRBJ1-1,-,TRBV7-2,TGTGCCAGCAGCTTAGATTTGGGGAGTGAAGCTTTCTTT,CASSLDLGSEAFF